This TCR beta chain was recovered during a study of T cell changes during pregnancy in multiple sclerosis. The data were produced by immunoSEQ multiplex PCR, yet TCRdb's version contains in-frame clones alone and is incomplete. This table has around 80,000 clones, 92% appearing once. This CDR3 has 17 residues. From germline, CDR1 is SGHNT and CDR2 YYREEE (reference sequence). Losses at the gene ends were 4 bases for V and 4 bases for J; bases not matched to a gene: 12. This sequence joins TRBV5-4 and TRBJ2-3; 10 bases fit TRBD2. This receptor was taken from a female donor with multiple sclerosis, enrolled in a pregnancy study. Sample: peripheral blood, taken before pregnancy. The CDR3 coding sequence is TGTGCCAGCAGCCATCCGGTGAGCGGGAGGGCGGCAGATACGCAGTATTTT. Its protein product is CASSHPVSGRAADTQYF.